This note documents a single T cell receptor (beta chain) sequence. Its antigen is not identified. These data belong to a study of blood T cells in healthy people across ages. Study-level information: Template switching recovered approximately one barcoded beta molecule for every two T cells. General study findings and limits: Unsorted PBMCs prevented conclusive naive versus antigen-experienced comparison.

This CDR3 has 14 residues. The germline V gene encodes CDR1 MNHNY and CDR2 SVGAGI (reference sequence). Alongside a J-beta primer mix, a sample-barcoded 5' primer served in a second PCR lasting about 7 to 11 cycles. TCRdb ran MiXCR on the 5' RACE reads and lists one entry per CDR3 protein. In the table there are about 1.8 million distinct CDR3 sequences, 40% to 55% of which are singletons. Healthy Caucasian individuals from Russia aged about 6 to 100 were enrolled as donors. The genes are TRBV6-6 and TRBJ2-4; 7 bases are shared with TRBD1. The end of the DNA aligns better with TRBJ2-7, so the J call may be wrong. This sequence was found in a woman aged 40 to 50 in good health. Sequencing input: blood. The chain's CDR3 is CASSPTGISSEQYF. The DNA of the CDR3 is TGTGCCAGCAGTCCGACAGGGATTTCTAGCGAGCAGTACTTC.